The next 26 T cell receptor beta chains were all read from a single sample in a study of human T cells and chemical hapten exposure. Time point defined: pre-sensitization, week 0. Treatment here: therapeutic diphenylcyclopropenone sensitization with weekly scalp DPC. TCRdb ran MiXCR on the RACE reads and lists one entry per CDR3 protein. The table includes approximately 60,000 distinct CDR3 sequences, over 9% detected once. This material consisted of whole blood, taken in connection with sensitization to the hapten diphenylcyclopropenone (DPC). The receptors were sampled from a woman aged 35 to 49 with alopecia areata. Some clones in this sample may be carry-over from other donors' samples.

This chain uses TRBV20-1 with TRBJ2-1; D remains ambiguous. Germline V gives CDR1 DFQATT, CDR2 SNEGSKA (reference sequence). With 3 bases removed from V and 0 bases from J, the gap between germline ends came to 9 bases. The CDR3 consists of 14 residues. CDR3 region: CSASDRLSYNEQFF. The DNA for the CDR3 is TGCAGTGCTAGTGACCGCCTCTCCTACAATGAGCAGTTCTTC.

This clonotype came up many times. The rearrangement uses TRBV27 and TRBJ2-1, with 14 bases fitting TRBD2. Germline V gives CDR1 MNHEY, CDR2 SMNVEV (reference sequence). This CDR3 contains 18 residues. J lost 5 bases, V lost 6 bases, and 12 bases had no gene match. The CDR3 nucleotides are TGTGCCAGCAGCCCGGGACTAGCGGGAGTCGGGGTCCACAATGAGCAGTTCTTC. Amino acid sequence: CASSPGLAGVGVHNEQFF.

This clonotype was seen many times. The gene calls are TRBV4-3 and TRBJ2-7; 10 bases agree with TRBD1. The CDR3 is 16 residues long. CDR1 and CDR2 from the germline V gene are LGHNA and YSLEER. Trimming cost V 1 base and J 7 bases; bases outside gene matches: 10. This CDR3 reads CASSQGPTGGTGEQYF. CDR3 DNA: TGCGCCAGCAGCCAAGGCCCGACAGGGGGCACGGGGGAGCAGTACTTC.

This clonotype was observed many times. This chain joins TRBV29-1 and TRBJ1-3; tentative D call: TRBD1 (5 bases). The V end was cut by 3 bases, the J end by 0 bases, with 9 bases between. Germline-derived CDR1 and CDR2 are SQVTM and ANQGSEA. The CDR3 is 14 residues long. This CDR3 reads CSVEGELSGNTIYF. CDR3 nucleotides: TGCAGCGTTGAGGGGGAACTCTCTGGAAACACCATATATTTT.

The V and J genes are TRBV23-1 and TRBJ1-5; no reliable D call. TRBV23-1 has ORF status, its function being uncertain. This CDR3 region has 15 residues. The V end was cut by 3 bases, the J end by 0 bases, with 9 bases between. The CDR3 sequence: CASSQAIYSNQPQHF. The CDR3 DNA reads TGCGCCAGCAGTCAGGCCATCTATAGCAATCAGCCCCAGCATTTT.

This clonotype was recorded a few times. V is TRBV30 and J is TRBJ2-1; D gene ambiguous. V lost 5 bases to trimming and J lost 0 bases, with 14 bases between them. CDR3 size: 15 residues. Germline V gene data show CDR1 as GTSNPN and CDR2 as SVGIG (reference sequence). CDR3 amino acids: CAWLVIRSSYNEQFF. The CDR3 nucleotides read TGTGCCTGGCTAGTCATTAGGAGCTCCTACAATGAGCAGTTCTTC.

The V and J genes are TRBV9 and TRBJ2-1; D might be TRBD2 (6 bases). CDR1 SGDLS and CDR2 YYNGEE come from the germline V gene. CDR3 length: 14 amino acids. Deletions cut 2 bases from V and 9 bases from J, with 15 bases between. This chain's CDR3 is CASSVAGPPSEQFF. DNA of the CDR3: TGTGCCAGCAGCGTCGCGGGGCCGCCAAGTGAGCAGTTCTTC.

The CDR3 here is CSVEDWQGHYGYTF. In nucleotides, the CDR3 is TGCAGCGTTGAAGATTGGCAGGGCCACTATGGCTACACCTTC. The gene calls are TRBV29-1 and TRBJ1-2; a weak D match, TRBD1 (5 bases). Trimming stripped 0 bases from V and 3 bases from J, with 11 bases between. Looked up from germline, CDR1 is SQVTM and CDR2 is ANQGSEA. The CDR3 spans 14 residues.

The genes are TRBV6-2 or TRBV6-3 and TRBJ2-5; D is tentatively TRBD1 or TRBD2 (5 bases each). The CDR3 has 16 residues. V was pared by 0 bases and J by 3 bases, with 14 bases between. Germline V CDR1 and CDR2: MNHEY, SVGEGT. The CDR3 nucleotides are TGTGCCAGCAGTTACTCGAACGGGCTGGGGGAAGAGACCCAGTACTTC. Translating it yields CASSYSNGLGEETQYF.

A few counts support this clonotype. V gene TRBV18 combines with J gene TRBJ1-1; TRBD1 is a possible D gene (5 bases). V shed 2 bases and J shed 13 bases, with 20 bases lying between them. Per germline, CDR1 KGHSH and CDR2 LQKENI. CDR3 length: 14 residues. The CDR3 here is CASSPNRDPERVFF. The DNA for the CDR3 is TGTGCCAGCTCACCAAACCGGGACCCCGAGAGGGTTTTCTTT.

The chain links TRBV7-2 to TRBJ1-3; tentatively, D is TRBD1 (6 bases). V dropped 1 base and J dropped 12 bases, with 10 bases sitting between them. CDR1 is SGHTA and CDR2 is FQGNSA in the germline V gene. This CDR3 has 12 amino acids. CDR3 coding DNA: TGTGCCAGCAGCTTAGAGTTACAGGGCATATATTTT. This sequence encodes CASSLELQGIYF.

In its sample, this clonotype was seen a few times. For the CDR3, the DNA is TGCAGCGTTGAGGTCAGGCTAGCGGGAGGGGGGGAGTTCTTC. Translating it yields CSVEVRLAGGGEFF. V and J are TRBV29-1 and TRBJ2-1; 12 nucleotides agree with TRBD2. The germline gives CDR1 SQVTM, CDR2 ANQGSEA. V trimming: 3 bases; J trimming: 14 bases; junction bases outside the gene matches: 11. This CDR3 is built from 14 residues.

Concerning this clonotype: A read error may explain this, as a much larger clone is one base away. The chain joins TRBV7-8 to TRBJ2-3; 8 nucleotides line up with TRBD1. The germline CDR1 and CDR2 sequences are SGHVS and FQNEAQ. V trimming: 4 bases; J trimming: 9 bases; junction bases outside the gene matches: 6. This CDR3 is 13 amino acids long. CDR3 bases: TGTGCCAGCAGCTCAGGACAGGGATCCACGCAGTATTTT. Amino acids: CASSSGQGSTQYF. Drawing the rest from reference TRBV7-8 and TRBJ2-3, the complete variable domain is GAGVSQSPRYKVAKRGQDVALRCDPISGHVSLFWYQQALGQGPEFLTYFQNEAQLDKSGLPSDRFFAERPEGSVSTLKIQRTQQEDSAVYLCASSSGQGSTQYFGPGTRLTVL.

This clonotype was seen more than once but under ten times. The J gene is TRBJ2-7, the V gene TRBV2, with TRBD1 matching 9 bases. The J segment lost 3 bases and the V segment lost 6 bases, leaving 6 bases of the junction unmatched. The CDR3 totals 14 residues. Germline V gene lookup returns CDR1 SNHLY and CDR2 FYNNEI. The CDR3 region is CASRPGQGVYEQYF. The CDR3, as DNA: TGTGCCAGCAGACCGGGACAGGGTGTCTACGAGCAGTACTTC.

This clonotype was recorded a few times. CDR3 sequence (DNA): TGTGCCAGTAACCCGGCCGGGACAGGGGACGAGACCCAGTACTTC. As protein: CASNPAGTGDETQYF. This chain links TRBV19 with TRBJ2-5; 10 nucleotides line up with TRBD1. The CDR3 length is 15 residues. The germline CDR1 and CDR2 sequences are LNHDA and SQIVND (reference sequence). Trimming cost V 7 bases and J 5 bases; bases outside gene matches: 10.

The table lists this clonotype with many counts. The V gene is TRBV20-1, the J gene TRBJ1-1; D is ambiguous. Germline V gene sequence: CDR1 DFQATT, CDR2 SNEGSKA (reference sequence). This CDR3 spans 10 amino acids. V was shortened by 5 bases and J by 7 bases, with 8 bases between the two germline ends. CDR3 protein: CSARLLEAFF. The CDR3 DNA is TGCAGTGCTCGTCTCCTTGAAGCTTTCTTT.

This clonotype was observed a few times. The V call is TRBV7-2, the J call TRBJ2-3; a weak D match, TRBD2 (6 bases). The ends were cut back, 1 base at V and 5 bases at J, with 13 bases in the middle. This CDR3 region has 15 residues. Germline V gene lookup returns CDR1 SGHTA and CDR2 FQGNSA. This CDR3 is CASSLGHGSIDTQYF. The DNA for the CDR3 is TGTGCCAGCAGCTTAGGACACGGGAGTATAGATACGCAGTATTTT.

The table lists this clonotype with a few counts. V and J are TRBV23-1 and TRBJ1-4; D gene uncertain. TRBV23-1 is an open reading frame whose function is uncertain. The CDR3 is 16 amino acids. Trimming pared 8 bases from V and 0 bases from J, leaving 16 bases between. The CDR3 region has the DNA TGCGCCAGCTCTCACCCTCTCGGGGCAACTAATGAAAAACTGTTTTTT. Its translation: CASSHPLGATNEKLFF.

The sample holds a few counts of this clonotype. The chain links TRBV16 to TRBJ2-2, with a tentative D call TRBD1 (6 bases). The CDR3 length is 15 residues. The germline gives CDR1 KGHSY, CDR2 FQNENV. Between the trimmed V and J ends, which lost 2 bases and 6 bases, there was a span of 13 bases. This CDR3 reads CASSQTTGKAGELFF. CDR3 sequence (DNA): TGTGCCAGCAGCCAAACCACAGGGAAGGCCGGGGAGCTGTTTTTT.

Regarding this clonotype: An end of the junction does not agree with germline; a read error may underlie this. The chain is built from TRBV15 and TRBJ2-1, with D uncertain. This CDR3 comprises 11 residues. Looked up from germline, CDR1 is LNHNV and CDR2 is YYDKDF (reference sequence). CDR3 in DNA: TGTGCCACCAGCGGAGACAATGAGCAGTTCTTC. Translation: CATSGDNEQFF.

This clonotype was seen many times. This chain joins TRBV30 and TRBJ1-5; TRBD1 matches 9 bases. Per germline, CDR1 GTSNPN and CDR2 SVGIG (reference sequence). With V trimmed by 3 bases and J by 2 bases, 2 bases remained unmatched. This CDR3 contains 14 residues. The CDR3 sequence: CAWRGQGGNQPQHF. The DNA of the CDR3 is TGTGCCTGGAGGGGACAGGGAGGCAATCAGCCCCAGCATTTT.

This clonotype appeared many times. The chain is built from TRBV5-6 and TRBJ2-2; D gene unclear. Germline loops: CDR1 SGHDT, CDR2 YYEEEE. V was clipped by 5 bases and J by 0 bases, with 14 bases between them. The CDR3 covers 16 residues. The CDR3: CASSSRIPANTGELFF. The CDR3 DNA is TGTGCCAGCAGTTCTAGAATCCCTGCGAACACCGGGGAGCTGTTTTTT.

This sequence joins TRBV2 and TRBJ2-1, with D perhaps given as TRBD1 or TRBD2 (5 bases each). Germline values: CDR1 SNHLY, CDR2 FYNNEI. Trimming left V 1 base short and J 4 bases short, with 11 bases between. CDR3 size: 15 residues. CDR3 region: CASSEVRGEYNEQFF. CDR3 bases: TGTGCCAGCAGTGAAGTGAGGGGAGAATACAATGAGCAGTTCTTC.

The sample holds many counts of this clonotype. The gene calls are TRBV14 and TRBJ1-2, with D possibly matching TRBD1 (6 bases). The germline V and J ends were trimmed by 1 base and 4 bases, with 13 bases remaining between them. CDR1 SGHDN and CDR2 FVKESK come from the germline V gene. The CDR3 runs to 15 residues. In DNA form, the CDR3 reads TGTGCCAGCAGCCAAGTAACAGGGCCTTCCTATGGCTACACCTTC. Translation gives CASSQVTGPSYGYTF.

A few counts support this clonotype. The genes are TRBV6-6 and TRBJ1-6, with D tentatively TRBD1 (5 bases). The CDR3 covers 15 residues. Germline V gene lookup returns CDR1 MNHNY and CDR2 SVGAGI (reference sequence). V was trimmed by 1 base and J by 8 bases, leaving 12 bases between them. The CDR3 nucleotides read TGTGCCAGCAGTTACTTGATCAGGGAGGATTCACCCCTCCACTTT. The encoded protein is CASSYLIREDSPLHF.

This clonotype was recorded many times. V usage is TRBV20-1 and J usage is TRBJ2-1; D possibly corresponds to TRBD2 (6 bases). V lost 0 bases and J 0 bases, leaving 12 bases between the germline ends. Germline CDR1 reads DFQATT; CDR2 reads SNEGSKA (reference sequence). The CDR3 consists of 16 residues. In DNA, the CDR3 is TGCAGTGCTAGAGATCGGGTGGGGGGCTCCTACAATGAGCAGTTCTTC. Its translation is CSARDRVGGSYNEQFF.